Only a few counts were recorded for the clone carrying this T cell receptor (beta chain). The study assigned cohorts using participant-reported clinical history. The sample is drawn from a study of blood T cell repertoires in COVID-19. Original methodology: Reference gene primers were amplified, and this amplification served to estimate nucleated cell counts. Measured with immunoSEQ multiplex PCR; TCRdb has only the in-frame clones, and not every one. The DNA was the basis for D and trimming; V, J and clone size are from that table. In the table there are fewer than 350,000 clones, 87% of which are singletons. Germline V gene sequence: CDR1 DFQATT, CDR2 SNEGSKA (reference sequence). The CDR3 contains 11 residues. The ends were cut back, 6 bases at V and 4 bases at J, with 9 bases in the middle.

V usage is TRBV20-1 and J usage is TRBJ1-2, with D perhaps TRBD1 (5 bases). This receptor was taken from a woman in her forties who had recovered from COVID-19. The sequenced sample consisted of PBMCs or T cells enriched from blood (not recorded which). CDR3 nucleotides: TGCAGTGCCGACAGACTCTATGGCTACACCTTC. As protein: CSADRLYGYTF.